This T cell receptor (beta chain) is drawn from a study of cytomegalovirus exposure and HLA in healthy donors. Study at large: For the 300 to 400 genotyped donors, approximately 82% fell within the Caucasian-associated ancestry cluster.

V shed 6 bases, J shed 7 bases, and the junction held 5 bases outside the gene matches. This CDR3 has 13 residues. The germline gives CDR1 MDHEN, CDR2 SYDVKM. Use of 60 Vbeta and 13 Jbeta primers characterized the PCR. TCRdb's copy holds only in-frame clones and misses some; the assay was immunoSEQ multiplex PCR. Of approximately 240,000 clones in the sample, about four fifths were seen once. The rearrangement uses TRBV28 and TRBJ1-4; 7 bases line up with TRBD1. This clonotype originated in a woman between 40 and 50 years old in good health and CMV-seropositive. Source material: PBMCs. CDR3 loop: CASRKGGREKLFF. CDR3 nucleotide sequence: TGTGCCAGCAGGAAAGGGGGCCGTGAAAAACTGTTTTTT.